This T cell receptor (beta chain) originates from a study of T cell responses to AZD1222 COVID-19 vaccine. Trimming removed 3 bases from V and 5 bases from J, with 16 bases in between. Germline assignment: CDR1 MDHEN and CDR2 SYDVKM. CDR3 size: 15 residues. Regarding this clone: Its antigen is not known.

Sequenced by immunoSEQ multiplex PCR; TCRdb stores in-frame clones only, minus some. The table includes approximately 90,000 clones, more than 90% detected once. Findings and limits, study-wide: At study baseline, merely roughly 6 AZD1222 recipients were seropositive. A mostly white British donor set with more females was recruited, and clonal diversity was possibly underestimated.

The chain carries TRBV28 and TRBJ1-1; a weak D match, TRBD1 (5 bases). The sample in question was peripheral blood, obtained on day 0 of AZD1222 vaccination. This TCR derives from an adult in good health. The CDR3 sequence is CASSFLTQGGTEAFF. In DNA form, the CDR3 reads TGTGCCAGCAGTTTCTTAACCCAGGGTGGGACTGAAGCTTTCTTT.